This T cell receptor (beta chain) stems from a study of human T cells and chemical hapten exposure (dated by TCRdb to about 2021). General notes on the study: For sensitization, 2% DPC in acetone was applied to a roughly 2 cm by roughly 2 cm area of upper inner arm skin. Blood samples were taken from patients before sensitization (week 0) and then at 2, 6 and about 24 weeks after DPC sensitization. For TCR sequencing, blood came from 25 to 30 alopecia patients at anywhere from one to four time points (pre-sensitization, 2, 6 and 24 weeks). Peripheral blood TCR repertoire changes were tracked in vivo in alopecia patients during primary and secondary sensitization to the hapten diphenylcyclopropenone (DPC). Patch testing on the upper back used Finn chambers containing 0.01% DPC, with scoring done after 6 days according to International Contact Dermatitis Research Group standards. The patient cohort, mostly female, included alopecia areata with under or over 50% scalp involvement, alopecia totalis and alopecia universalis. Weekly therapeutic DPC doses were additionally applied to the scalp of patients throughout the roughly 22-week study period. The libraries were sequenced as a pool, and the TCR yield per sample differed mostly because of small variations in library volumes within the pool. The paper as a whole reports these results and caveats: Expanded TCRs formed significantly more large CDR3 similarity clusters than pre-sensitization or healthy control sets, consistent with antigen-driven responses. Because every patient had alopecia, a presumed autoimmune disease, the patients' immune response might differ from that of healthy individuals. After repeated subsampling, changes were observed in the strength of the expansion versus patch-test correlation and in the threshold at which the correlation became significant. A positive correlation was found between the number of PT1 expanded TCRs and patch test score, with significance reached at thresholds 8, 16 and 32 but not 4. No change with DPC sensitization was found in the number of TCRs above 1 in 1000 frequency, and no evidence of global repertoire structure alterations was found.

Per the publication, the time point label means: patch test 3, about 24 weeks after DPC sensitization. Per the publication, the treatment or condition label means: therapeutic diphenylcyclopropenone sensitization with weekly scalp DPC. At every patch-test visit, the blood draw took place before the patch test was put on. Patients were eligible if aged 18 to 70, diagnosed with alopecia and judged suitable for DPC therapy, and pregnant patients were excluded. Unfractionated whole blood was collected in Tempus Blood RNA tubes, and total RNA was extracted from that blood. The germline V gene sets CDR1 to SGHTA and CDR2 to FQGTGA. The CDR3 goes from the cysteine to the phenylalanine over 13 residues. The read is trimmed to its CDR3 DNA, 39 bases read in frame from base 1. The germline V end is reduced by 5 bases and the J end by 8 bases; junction bases left unmatched: 5. To prepare the library, RACE was applied. Reads for this sample came from a NextSeq 500. During library preparation, unique molecular identifiers were attached to individual cDNA molecules so that TCRs could be counted quantitatively and reproducibly. Each blood RNA sample was used to sequence both TCR alpha and TCR beta chains. On the authors' methods: The median number of TCRs per sample was approximately 98,000, ranging from 23,224 to 690,600. The Decombinator software suite was used to annotate V, J and CDR3 in the TCR reads. Every sample was subsampled to the same number of TCRs (28,000) for the PS versus PT1 abundance plots. Expanded TCRs were defined as absent before sensitization and observed at least eight times at the 2-week time point. TCRdb passed the public sequencing reads through fastp at Q25 and MiXCR, retaining productive beta sequences. Identical CDR3 protein sequences are pooled into one entry, listed with their most common genes and DNA. The authors' filters were not applied to this entry. Counted in this sample were fewer than 200,000 distinct CDR3 sequences; around a quarter of them appeared once. The ten largest clones capture around 2.3% of the sample.

Many counts were recorded for this clonotype. Its specific antigen is unknown. There are no base qualities to consult, and no much larger clone falls within one base. The clonotype was recovered from a woman younger than 30 with alopecia areata. Some clones in this sample may be carry-over from other donors' samples. The source was whole blood, collected in connection with sensitization to the hapten diphenylcyclopropenone (DPC). The rearrangement combines TRBV7-3 with TRBJ1-5; 8 of the junction bases match TRBD1. The CDR3 reads CASSQTGVEPQHF. The nucleotides are TGTGCCAGCAGCCAGACAGGGGTGGAGCCCCAGCATTTT.